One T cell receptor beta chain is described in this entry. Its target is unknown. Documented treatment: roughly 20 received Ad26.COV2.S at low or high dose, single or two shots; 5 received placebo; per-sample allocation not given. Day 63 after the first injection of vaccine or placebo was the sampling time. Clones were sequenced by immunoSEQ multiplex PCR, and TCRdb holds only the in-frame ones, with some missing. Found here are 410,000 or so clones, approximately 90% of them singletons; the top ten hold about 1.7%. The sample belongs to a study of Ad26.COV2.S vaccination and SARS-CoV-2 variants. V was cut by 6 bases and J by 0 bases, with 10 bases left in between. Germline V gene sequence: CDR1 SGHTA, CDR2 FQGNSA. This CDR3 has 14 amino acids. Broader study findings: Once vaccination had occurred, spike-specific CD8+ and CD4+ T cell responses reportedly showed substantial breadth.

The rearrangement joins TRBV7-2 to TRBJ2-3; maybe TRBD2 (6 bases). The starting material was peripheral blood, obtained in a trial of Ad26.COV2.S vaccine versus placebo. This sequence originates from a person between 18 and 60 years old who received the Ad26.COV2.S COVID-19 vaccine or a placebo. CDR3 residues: CASRGTGSTDTQYF. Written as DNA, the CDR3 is TGTGCCAGCAGGGGGACTGGAAGCACAGATACGCAGTATTTT.